A single sample is the source of the 14 T cell receptor beta chains below, sequenced in a study of OX40 agonist ivuxolimab in advanced cancers. TCRdb's table, derived via immunoSEQ multiplex PCR, lists solely in-frame clones and lacks some. Of around 55,000 clones listed, approximately 86% are singletons. This specimen was CD4+ or CD8+ T cells sorted from blood, taken in a trial of the OX40 agonist ivuxolimab. All receptors come from an adult with an advanced solid tumor such as melanoma, head and neck, liver or kidney cancer.

This clone was counted a single time. The V gene is TRBV18, the J gene TRBJ2-6; 11 bases are shared with TRBD1. Germline CDR1 reads KGHSH; CDR2 reads LQKENI. The CDR3 length is 16 residues. V trimming: 6 bases; J trimming: 3 bases; junction bases outside the gene matches: 4. For the CDR3, the DNA is TGTGCCAGCTCTAGGACAGGGGGCGGTGGGGCCAACGTCCTGACTTTC. It encodes CASSRTGGGGANVLTF.

The genes are TRBV7-9 and TRBJ2-7, with 7 bases that match TRBD2. The V and J ends lost 5 bases and 5 bases, in that order; junction bases with no gene match: 9. This CDR3 contains 14 residues. CDR1 is SEHNR, CDR2 FQNEAQ, per germline (reference sequence). CDR3 in amino acids: CASSTQAGRDEQYF. In nucleotides, the CDR3 is TGTGCCAGCAGCACACAAGCGGGACGGGACGAGCAGTACTTC.

This rearrangement joins TRBV7-3 to TRBJ2-2; D is unclear. There are 12 residues in the CDR3. Looked up from germline, CDR1 is SGHTA and CDR2 is FQGTGA. Deletions cut 5 bases from V and 3 bases from J, with 4 bases between. The CDR3 bases are TGTGCCAGCAGCAGATACACCGGGGAGCTGTTTTTT. This gives the protein CASSRYTGELFF.

This sequence joins TRBV28 and TRBJ1-5, with a possible D match to TRBD1 (5 bases). CDR1 is MDHEN and CDR2 is SYDVKM in the germline V gene. Trimming cost V 6 bases and J 6 bases, with 18 bases left between them. This CDR3 comprises 15 residues. CDR3 sequence: CASSLQGTVRQPQHF. The CDR3 DNA reads as TGTGCCAGCAGCCTTCAGGGTACGGTTCGTCAGCCCCAGCATTTT.

This chain joins TRBV19 and TRBJ1-2, with D perhaps matching TRBD1 (5 bases). The CDR3 has 14 amino acids. Germline lookup yields CDR1 LNHDA and CDR2 SQIVND (reference sequence). V lost 3 bases and J 3 bases, leaving 11 bases between the germline ends. CDR3 sequence: CASSISQAHYGYTF. DNA for the CDR3: TGTGCCAGTAGTATTTCACAGGCCCACTATGGCTACACCTTC.

This clone was seen a few times. The rearrangement links TRBV30 to TRBJ1-6, with 8 bases matching TRBD1. The CDR3 has 13 residues. Germline V gene lookup returns CDR1 GTSNPN and CDR2 SVGIG (reference sequence). CDR3 region: CGQGAGDVTPLHF. CDR3 coding DNA: TGTGGTCAGGGGGCAGGGGATGTGACACCCCTCCACTTT.

The chain has TRBV11-2 and TRBJ2-4; D is perhaps TRBD2 (5 bases). The CDR3 sequence is 15 residues long. The germline V and J ends were trimmed by 6 bases and 0 bases, with 12 bases remaining between them. Germline assignment: CDR1 SGHAT and CDR2 FQNNGV. This chain's CDR3 is CASRIARGAKNIQYF. The CDR3 DNA reads as TGTGCCAGCAGAATCGCACGGGGAGCCAAAAACATTCAGTACTTC.

The count of this clone is one. The chain is built from TRBV5-1 and TRBJ2-3, with no clear D. Germline CDR1 is SGHRS and CDR2 is YFSETQ. Trimming took 4 bases from V and 0 from J, leaving 9 bases between them. The CDR3 is 14 amino acids. CDR3 amino acids: CASSPIGSTDTQYF. The CDR3 DNA sequence: TGCGCCAGCAGCCCAATTGGCAGCACAGATACGCAGTATTTT.

This clone occurred a few times. The rearrangement links TRBV14 to TRBJ2-7; 15 nucleotides align to TRBD2. V lost 3 bases, J lost 5 bases, and 2 bases stayed unmatched. From germline, CDR1 is SGHDN and CDR2 FVKESK. This CDR3 comprises 15 residues. The CDR3, as DNA: TGTGCCAGCAGCCAGGGACTAGCGGGAGGCCACGAGCAGTACTTC. It is translated as CASSQGLAGGHEQYF.

In regard to this clone: The sample carries other DNA sequences with the same CDR3. The genes are TRBV5-4 and TRBJ1-2; D perhaps matches TRBD1 (6 bases). Germline lookup yields CDR1 SGHNT and CDR2 YYREEE (reference sequence). V lost 4 bases, J lost 2 bases, and 9 bases lay in between. CDR3 length equals 13 residues. Written as DNA, the CDR3 is TGTGCCAGCAGCGTAGACAGGAACTATGGCTACACCTTC. Protein sequence: CASSVDRNYGYTF.

This chain uses TRBV16 with TRBJ1-1; D ambiguous. The germline V gene has CDR1 KGHSY and CDR2 FQNENV. The CDR3 sequence is 13 residues long. V was trimmed by 4 bases and J by 2 bases, leaving 8 bases between them. CDR3 residues: CASSPDLNTEAFF. The CDR3 bases are TGTGCCAGCAGCCCTGACCTTAACACTGAAGCTTTCTTT.

The chain carries TRBV7-2 and TRBJ2-3; D is uncertain. This CDR3 is 16 amino acids long. V was trimmed by 1 base and J by 3 bases, leaving 14 bases between them. Germline V gives CDR1 SGHTA, CDR2 FQGNSA. The DNA for the CDR3 is TGTGCCAGCAGCTTAGGAGAGTTTGGCGGAACAGATACGCAGTATTTT. Its translation is CASSLGEFGGTDTQYF. The full variable domain, rest sourced from reference TRBV7-2 and TRBJ2-3, is GAGVSQSPSNKVTEKGKDVELRCDPISGHTALYWYRQSLGQGLEFLIYFQGNSAPDKSGLPSDRFSAERTGGSVSTLTIQRTQQEDSAVYLCASSLGEFGGTDTQYFGPGTRLTVL.

The chain recombines TRBV5-1 with TRBJ2-3; D gene unclear. CDR1 is SGHRS, CDR2 YFSETQ, per germline. V gave up 0 bases and J gave up 2 bases, with 10 bases separating them. CDR3 length: 15 amino acids. The CDR3 sequence is CASSLGPKPTDTQYF. The CDR3 nucleotides read TGCGCCAGCAGCTTGGGGCCCAAACCCACAGATACGCAGTATTTT.

The genes are TRBV7-9 and TRBJ2-5, with D possibly TRBD1 on 5 matching bases. The CDR3 consists of 14 residues. Between the trimmed V and J ends, which lost 4 bases and 5 bases, there was a span of 14 bases. Looked up from germline, CDR1 is SEHNR and CDR2 is FQNEAQ (reference sequence). CDR3 protein: CASSYYTGPETQYF. The CDR3 region has the DNA TGTGCCAGCAGCTACTACACAGGTCCGGAGACCCAGTACTTC.